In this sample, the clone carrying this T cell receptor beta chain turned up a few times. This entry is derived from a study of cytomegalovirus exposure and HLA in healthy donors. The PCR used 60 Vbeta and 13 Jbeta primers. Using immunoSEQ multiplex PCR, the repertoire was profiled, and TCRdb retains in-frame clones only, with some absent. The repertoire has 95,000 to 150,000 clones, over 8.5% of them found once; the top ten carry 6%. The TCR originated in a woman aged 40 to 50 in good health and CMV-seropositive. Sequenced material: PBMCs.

The CDR3 here is CASSPEMQSTDTQYF. As DNA, the CDR3 is TGTGCCAGCAGCCCCGAAATGCAGAGCACAGATACGCAGTATTTT. J is TRBJ2-3 and V is TRBV7-3; no clear D gene. Trimming stripped 5 bases from V and 0 bases from J, with 12 bases between. The CDR3 extends over 15 amino acids. Germline assignment: CDR1 SGHTA and CDR2 FQGTGA.